This T cell receptor beta chain emerged from a study of T cell responses to AZD1222 COVID-19 vaccine. As regards this clone: The antigen is undetermined.

Study-level results: Spike-specific TCR breadth and depth grew following two AZD1222 doses.

TCRdb's copy holds only in-frame clones and misses some; the assay was immunoSEQ multiplex PCR. The sample lists 200,000 or so clones; about 90% were seen once. The specimen was peripheral blood, collected on day 0 of AZD1222 vaccination. This clonotype originated in an adult in good health.

The CDR3: CASDSENTGELFF. CDR3 DNA: TGTGCCAGCGACTCGGAGAACACCGGGGAGCTGTTTTTT. The rearrangement links TRBV19 to TRBJ2-2; unclear D gene. The CDR3 totals 13 residues. V lost 9 bases and J lost 1, with 9 bases in between. In germline, CDR1 is LNHDA, CDR2 SQIVND (reference sequence).